This T cell receptor beta chain comes out of a study of radiation and T cells in renal cell carcinoma. Study-wide results and caveats: Compared with controls, irradiated tumors had more, larger dominant CDR3 motifs. Compared with controls, irradiated tumors showed greater TCR clonality.

Using immunoSEQ multiplex PCR, the repertoire was profiled, and TCRdb retains in-frame clones only, with some absent. This sample has around 15,000 clones; less than 65% occur once, and the top ten carry roughly 26%. The CDR3 sequence is 12 residues long. Germline assignment: CDR1 SEHNR and CDR2 FQNEAQ (reference sequence). V lost 4 bases and J lost 5, with 9 bases in between. Points on this clone: The antigen remains unidentified.

Regarding treatment: 15 Gy SBRT to primary tumor, nephrectomy 4 weeks later. The specimen comprised tumor tissue, sampled from a patient whose treatment included radiotherapy and nephrectomy. The TCR originated in a woman in her 70s with renal cell carcinoma. This chain uses TRBV7-9 with TRBJ2-7, with unresolved D. The CDR3 sequence is CASSSPGNEQYF. CDR3 sequence (DNA): TGTGCCAGCAGCTCCCCGGGCAACGAGCAGTACTTC. Full variable domain (rest looked up from reference TRBV7-9 and TRBJ2-7): DTGVSQNPRHKITKRGQNVTFRCDPISEHNRLYWYRQTLGQGPEFLTYFQNEAQLEKSRLLSDRFSAERPKGSFSTLEIQRTEQGDSAMYLCASSSPGNEQYFGPGTRLTVT.